The rows below give T cell receptor beta chains drawn from one sample of a study of T cell responses to AZD1222 COVID-19 vaccine. The protocol was immunoSEQ multiplex PCR, while the TCRdb copy is restricted to in-frame clones and leaves out a portion. Of more than 85,000 clones listed, 80% to 90% are singletons. Sequenced here: peripheral blood, sampled 28 days after the second AZD1222 dose. These receptors were obtained from an adult who received the AZD1222 COVID-19 vaccine. CDR3s leave out the opening cysteine and the closing phenylalanine or tryptophan.

TRBJ2-3 TRBV19 ASRKGPPDTQY
TRBJ2-1 TRBV29-1 SITSGSGEQF
TRBJ2-1 TRBV7-3 ASSSLPGPTGQF
TRBJ2-7 TRBV27 ASSYLGQNEQY
TRBJ2-1 TRBV15 ATTWAVDNEQF
TRBJ2-5 TRBV6-1 ASSEASGLIQETQY
TRBJ1-2 TRBV6-4 ASSDSTGGGYT
TRBJ2-3 TRBV19 ASSYGRPTDTQY
TRBJ1-4 TRBV4-1 ASSQVTGAGEKLF
TRBJ2-7 TRBV4-2 ASSHDSSYEQY
TRBJ2-5 TRBV27 ASSQPGAGQGKTQY
TRBJ2-2 TRBV6-1 ASSEGRLYGPGELF
TRBJ2-1 TRBV13 ASSLVSRHNEQF
TRBJ1-4 TRBV3-1/TRBV3-2 ASSLGRQGKLF
TRBJ1-1 TRBV7-3 ASSLTGYTEAF
TRBJ2-7 TRBV5-5 ASSSGQVGAYEQY
TRBJ2-2 TRBV1 TSSPRTSGSANTGELF
TRBJ2-1 TRBV2 ASSDTSGLTYNEQF
TRBJ1-1 TRBV30 AWRTGQGDTEAF
TRBJ1-1 TRBV5-1 ASSLRSSNTEAF
TRBJ2-7 TRBV6-5 ASSYSPREYEQY
TRBJ1-5 TRBV6-5 ASIARGLEGQPQH